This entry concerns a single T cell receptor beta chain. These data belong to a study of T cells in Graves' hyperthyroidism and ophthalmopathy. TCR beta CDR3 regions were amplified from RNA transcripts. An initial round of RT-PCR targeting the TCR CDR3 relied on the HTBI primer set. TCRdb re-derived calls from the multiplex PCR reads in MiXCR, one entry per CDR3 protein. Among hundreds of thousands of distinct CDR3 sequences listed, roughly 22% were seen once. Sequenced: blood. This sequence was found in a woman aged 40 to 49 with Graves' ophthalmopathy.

The CDR3 reads CASRPGGRALHF. The DNA for the CDR3 is TGTGCCAGCAGACCAGGGGGCCGGGCCCTCCACTTT. The V and J genes are TRBV12-3 or TRBV12-4 and TRBJ1-6, with 8 positions matching TRBD1. The CDR3 is 12 residues long. The V and J ends lost 6 bases and 14 bases, in that order; junction bases with no gene match: 6.